Listed below are T cell receptor beta chains from one sample, sequenced in a study of blood T cell repertoires in COVID-19. Repertoires were generated with immunoSEQ multiplex PCR, while TCRdb's copy carries only in-frame clones and drops some. The sample shows about 200,000 clones, roughly 84% of them seen only once. Sequences were obtained from peripheral blood. Receptors originate from a human donor in a cohort sampled during active COVID-19. Both conserved end residues are part of each CDR3. The order of the fields is D gene, J gene, V gene, clone size, CDR3 protein, CDR3 DNA. D genes are given only for firm matches. Only some rows state a clone size, as once, few, many or a class for expanded clones.

D: -
J: TRBJ1-2
V: TRBV16
size: -
CDR3: CASSQLDEVSGDGYTF
DNA: TGTGCCAGCAGCCAATTGGACGAAGTCTCAGGGGATGGCTACACCTTC

D: -
J: TRBJ2-1
V: TRBV2
size: -
CDR3: CASSRLLGNNEQFF
DNA: TGTGCCAGCAGCCGACTTCTCGGTAACAATGAGCAGTTCTTC

D: TRBD2
J: TRBJ2-1
V: TRBV6-5
size: -
CDR3: CASRLAGVNNEQFF
DNA: TGTGCCAGCAGGCTAGCGGGAGTTAACAATGAGCAGTTCTTC

D: -
J: TRBJ1-1
V: TRBV6-5
size: -
CDR3: CASRITVNTEAFF
DNA: TGTGCCAGCAGAATAACAGTGAACACTGAAGCTTTCTTT

D: TRBD1
J: TRBJ2-2
V: TRBV9
size: -
CDR3: CASSNRQGSGELFF
DNA: TGTGCCAGCAGTAACAGACAGGGAAGCGGGGAGCTGTTTTTT

D: TRBD1
J: TRBJ2-2
V: TRBV5-1
size: few
CDR3: CASSRKGAANTGELFF
DNA: TGCGCCAGCAGCCGGAAGGGGGCGGCGAACACCGGGGAGCTGTTTTTT

D: TRBD1
J: TRBJ2-5
V: TRBV5-1
size: -
CDR3: CASSPRGDRDETQYF
DNA: TGCGCCAGCAGCCCTCGAGGAGACAGGGACGAGACCCAGTACTTC

D: TRBD1
J: TRBJ1-4
V: TRBV25-1
size: -
CDR3: CASSEGRDRGIEKLFF
DNA: TGTGCCAGCAGTGAAGGGAGGGACAGGGGGATTGAAAAACTGTTTTTT

D: -
J: TRBJ2-7
V: TRBV11-1
size: -
CDR3: CASSLIRGLEQYF
DNA: TGTGCCAGCAGCTTAATTCGAGGGCTCGAGCAGTACTTC

D: TRBD1
J: TRBJ1-4
V: TRBV6-5
size: few
CDR3: CASSPTTGVGEKLFF
DNA: TGTGCCAGCAGTCCGACGACAGGGGTTGGGGAAAAACTGTTTTTT

D: TRBD2
J: TRBJ2-3
V: TRBV5-1
size: -
CDR3: CASSLTGLAGVQDTQYF
DNA: TGCGCCAGCAGCTTAACCGGACTAGCGGGAGTCCAAGATACGCAGTATTTT

D: TRBD2
J: TRBJ2-7
V: TRBV27
size: -
CDR3: CASSPLSAAGVLGEQYF
DNA: TGTGCCAGCAGTCCCCTAAGCGCAGCGGGAGTTTTGGGGGAGCAGTACTTC

D: -
J: TRBJ2-1
V: TRBV2
size: -
CDR3: CASSFGTGPYNEQFF
DNA: TGTGCCAGCAGCTTCGGGACTGGACCCTACAATGAGCAGTTCTTC

D: TRBD1
J: TRBJ1-2
V: TRBV11-2
size: -
CDR3: CASSTFRGRRQNYGYTF
DNA: TGTGCCAGCAGCACCTTCAGGGGGCGCCGTCAAAACTATGGCTACACCTTC

D: -
J: TRBJ2-1
V: TRBV27
size: -
CDR3: CASSSPARTGRDEQFF
DNA: TGTGCCAGCAGTTCCCCCGCTCGGACAGGGAGGGATGAGCAGTTCTTC

D: TRBD1
J: TRBJ1-6
V: TRBV19
size: many
CDR3: CASSHGQGRNSPLHF
DNA: TGTGCCAGTAGCCACGGACAGGGTAGAAATTCACCCCTCCACTTT

D: -
J: TRBJ2-1
V: TRBV18
size: -
CDR3: CASSPTQGRNEQFF
DNA: TGTGCCAGCTCACCAACACAGGGTAGGAATGAGCAGTTCTTC

D: -
J: TRBJ2-2
V: TRBV27
size: once
CDR3: CASSFVARYTGELFF
DNA: TGTGCCAGCAGTTTCGTGGCTAGGTACACCGGGGAGCTGTTTTTT